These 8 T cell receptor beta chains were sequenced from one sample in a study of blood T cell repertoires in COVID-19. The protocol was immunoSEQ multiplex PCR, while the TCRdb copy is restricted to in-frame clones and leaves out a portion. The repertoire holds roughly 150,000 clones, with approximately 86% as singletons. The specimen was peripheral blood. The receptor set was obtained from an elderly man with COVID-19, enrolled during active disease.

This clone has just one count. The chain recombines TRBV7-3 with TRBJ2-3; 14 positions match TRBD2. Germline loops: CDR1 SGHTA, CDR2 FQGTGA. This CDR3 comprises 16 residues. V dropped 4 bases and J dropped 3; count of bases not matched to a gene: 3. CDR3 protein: CASSSGTSGGTDTQYF. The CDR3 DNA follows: TGTGCCAGCAGCTCCGGGACTAGCGGGGGAACAGATACGCAGTATTTT. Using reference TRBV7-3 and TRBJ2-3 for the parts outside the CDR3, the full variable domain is GAGVSQTPSNKVTEKGKYVELRCDPISGHTALYWYRQSLGQGPEFLIYFQGTGAADDSGLPNDRFFAVRPEGSVSTLKIQRTERGDSAVYLCASSSGTSGGTDTQYFGPGTRLTVL.

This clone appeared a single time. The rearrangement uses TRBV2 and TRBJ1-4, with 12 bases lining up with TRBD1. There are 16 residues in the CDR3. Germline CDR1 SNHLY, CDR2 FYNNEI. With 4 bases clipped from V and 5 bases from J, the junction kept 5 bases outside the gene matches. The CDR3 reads CASSGGQGAFNEKLFF. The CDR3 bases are TGTGCCAGCAGTGGGGGACAGGGGGCCTTCAATGAAAAACTGTTTTTT.

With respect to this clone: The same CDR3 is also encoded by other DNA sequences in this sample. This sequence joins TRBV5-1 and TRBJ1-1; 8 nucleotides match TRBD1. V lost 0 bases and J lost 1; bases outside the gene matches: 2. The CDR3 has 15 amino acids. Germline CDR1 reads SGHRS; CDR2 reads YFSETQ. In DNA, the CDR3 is TGCGCCAGCAGCTTGGCCGGACAGGGGAACACTGAAGCTTTCTTT. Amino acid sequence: CASSLAGQGNTEAFF.

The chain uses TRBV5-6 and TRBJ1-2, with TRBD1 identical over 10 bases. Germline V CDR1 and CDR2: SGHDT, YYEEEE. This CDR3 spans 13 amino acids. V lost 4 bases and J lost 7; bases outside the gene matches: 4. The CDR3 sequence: CASSPGTGVGYTF. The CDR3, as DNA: TGTGCCAGCAGCCCGGGGACAGGGGTTGGCTACACCTTC.

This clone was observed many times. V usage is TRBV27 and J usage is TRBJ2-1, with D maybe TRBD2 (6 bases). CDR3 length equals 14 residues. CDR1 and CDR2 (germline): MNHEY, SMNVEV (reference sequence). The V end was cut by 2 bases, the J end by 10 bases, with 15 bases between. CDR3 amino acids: CASSLRRGAGEQFF. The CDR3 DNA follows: TGTGCCAGCAGTTTACGACGGGGTGCGGGGGAGCAGTTCTTC.

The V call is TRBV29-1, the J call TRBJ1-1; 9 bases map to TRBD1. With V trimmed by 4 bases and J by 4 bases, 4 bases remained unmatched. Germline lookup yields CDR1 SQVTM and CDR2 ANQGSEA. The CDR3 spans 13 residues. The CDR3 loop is CSVGGTGFTEAFF. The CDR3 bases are TGCAGCGTTGGGGGGACAGGGTTCACTGAAGCTTTCTTT.

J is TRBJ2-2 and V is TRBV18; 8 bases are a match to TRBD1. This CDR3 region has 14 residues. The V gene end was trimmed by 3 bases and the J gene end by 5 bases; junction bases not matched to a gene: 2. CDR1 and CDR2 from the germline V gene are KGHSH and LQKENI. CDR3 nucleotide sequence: TGTGCCAGCTCACCGACAGGGGTAACCGGGGAGCTGTTTTTT. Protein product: CASSPTGVTGELFF.

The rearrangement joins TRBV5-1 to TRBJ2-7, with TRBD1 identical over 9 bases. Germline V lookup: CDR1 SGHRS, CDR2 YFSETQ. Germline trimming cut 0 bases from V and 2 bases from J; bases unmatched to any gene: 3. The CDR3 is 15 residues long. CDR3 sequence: CASSLGTGVAYEQYF. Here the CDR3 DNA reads TGCGCCAGCAGCTTGGGGACAGGGGTGGCCTACGAGCAGTACTTC.